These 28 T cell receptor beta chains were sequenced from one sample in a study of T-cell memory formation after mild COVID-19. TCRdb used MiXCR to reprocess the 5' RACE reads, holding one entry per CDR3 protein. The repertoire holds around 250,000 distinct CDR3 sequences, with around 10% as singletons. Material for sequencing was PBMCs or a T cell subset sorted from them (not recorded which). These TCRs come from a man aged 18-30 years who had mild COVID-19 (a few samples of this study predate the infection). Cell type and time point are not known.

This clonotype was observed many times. In DNA, the CDR3 is TGTGCCAGCAGCTGGGCTCCGGGGAATGCTTTCTTT. Amino acids: CASSWAPGNAFF. The chain has TRBV12-3 or TRBV12-4 and TRBJ1-1; D call uncertain. Trimming took off 6 bases at V and 11 bases at J, with 16 bases between the two ends. CDR3 size: 12 residues.

DNA for the CDR3: TGTGCCAGCAGCCCCATGGGGCTAGCGGGGGCGGATACGCAGTATTTT. It yields the protein CASSPMGLAGADTQYF. The V call is TRBV7-2, the J call TRBJ2-3, with 10 bases identical to TRBD2. After removal of 5 bases from V and 6 bases from J, the junction contained 11 bases not matched to a gene. The length of the CDR3 is 16 residues. Germline V gene sequence: CDR1 SGHTA, CDR2 FQGNSA.

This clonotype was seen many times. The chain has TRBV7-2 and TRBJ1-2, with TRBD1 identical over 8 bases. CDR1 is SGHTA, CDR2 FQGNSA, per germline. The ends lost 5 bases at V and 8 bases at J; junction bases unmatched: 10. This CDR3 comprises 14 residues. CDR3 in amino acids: CASSTGQGGLGYTF. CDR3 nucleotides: TGTGCCAGCAGCACCGGACAGGGAGGGTTAGGCTACACCTTC.

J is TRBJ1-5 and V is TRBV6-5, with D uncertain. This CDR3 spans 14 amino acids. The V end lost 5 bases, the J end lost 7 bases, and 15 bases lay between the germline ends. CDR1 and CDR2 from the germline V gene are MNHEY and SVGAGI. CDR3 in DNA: TGTGCCAGCAGTCGACTGGCGCGGAAGCAGCCCCAGCATTTT. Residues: CASSRLARKQPQHF.

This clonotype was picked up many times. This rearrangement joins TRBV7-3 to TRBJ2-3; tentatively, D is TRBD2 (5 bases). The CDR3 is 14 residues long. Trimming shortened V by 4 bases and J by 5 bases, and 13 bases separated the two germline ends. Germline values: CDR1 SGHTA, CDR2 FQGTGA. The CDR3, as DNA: TGTGCCAGCAGCTCGAATCATGGAGGAGATACGCAGTATTTT. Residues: CASSSNHGGDTQYF.

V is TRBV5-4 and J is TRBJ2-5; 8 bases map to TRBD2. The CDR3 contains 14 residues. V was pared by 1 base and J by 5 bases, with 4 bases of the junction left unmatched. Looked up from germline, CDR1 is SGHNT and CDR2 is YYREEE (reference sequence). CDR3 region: CASSLYLAGETQYF. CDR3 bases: TGTGCCAGCAGCTTGTACCTAGCGGGCGAGACCCAGTACTTC.

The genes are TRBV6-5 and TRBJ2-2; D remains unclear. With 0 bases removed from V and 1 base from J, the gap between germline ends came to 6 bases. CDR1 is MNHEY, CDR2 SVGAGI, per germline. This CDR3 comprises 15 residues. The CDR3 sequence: CASSYSQWNTGELFF. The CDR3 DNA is TGTGCCAGCAGTTACTCACAATGGAACACCGGGGAGCTGTTTTTT.

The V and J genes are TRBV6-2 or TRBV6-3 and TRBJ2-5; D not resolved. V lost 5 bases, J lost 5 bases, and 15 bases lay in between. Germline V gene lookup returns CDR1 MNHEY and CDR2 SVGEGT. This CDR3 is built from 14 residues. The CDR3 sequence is CASSTREYLETQYF. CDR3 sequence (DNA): TGTGCCAGCAGTACCCGAGAGTACCTTGAGACCCAGTACTTC.

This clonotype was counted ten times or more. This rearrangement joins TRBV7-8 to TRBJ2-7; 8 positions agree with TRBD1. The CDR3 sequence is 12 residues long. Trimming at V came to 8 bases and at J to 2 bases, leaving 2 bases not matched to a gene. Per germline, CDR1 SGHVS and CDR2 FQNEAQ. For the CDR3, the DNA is TGTGCCAGCGGACAGGGCCCCTACGAGCAGTACTTC. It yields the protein CASGQGPYEQYF.

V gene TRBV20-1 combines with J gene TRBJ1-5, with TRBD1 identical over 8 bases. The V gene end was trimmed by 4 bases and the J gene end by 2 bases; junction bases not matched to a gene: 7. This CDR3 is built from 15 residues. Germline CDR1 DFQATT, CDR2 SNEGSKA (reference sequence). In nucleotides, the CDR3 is TGCAGTGCTACGATGCAGGGGGCTGGCAATCAGCCCCAGCATTTT. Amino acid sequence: CSATMQGAGNQPQHF.

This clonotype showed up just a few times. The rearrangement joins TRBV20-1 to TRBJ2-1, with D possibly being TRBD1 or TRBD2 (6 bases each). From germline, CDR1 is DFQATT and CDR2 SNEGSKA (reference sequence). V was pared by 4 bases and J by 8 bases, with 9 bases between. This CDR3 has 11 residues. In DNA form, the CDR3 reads TGCAGTGCTAAGGGGGGCTATGAGCAGTTCTTC. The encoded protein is CSAKGGYEQFF.

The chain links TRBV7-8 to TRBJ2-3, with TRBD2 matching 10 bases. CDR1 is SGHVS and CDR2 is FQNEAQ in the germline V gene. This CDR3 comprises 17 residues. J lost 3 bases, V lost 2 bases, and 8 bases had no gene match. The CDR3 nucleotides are TGTGCCAGCAGCTTAATGGCTAGCGGGGGACGGACAGATACGCAGTATTTT. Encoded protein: CASSLMASGGRTDTQYF.

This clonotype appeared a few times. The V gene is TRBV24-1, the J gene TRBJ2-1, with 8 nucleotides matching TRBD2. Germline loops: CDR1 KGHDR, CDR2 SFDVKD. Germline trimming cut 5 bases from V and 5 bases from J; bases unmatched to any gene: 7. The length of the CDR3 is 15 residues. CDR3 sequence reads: CATSVSGGGHNEQFF. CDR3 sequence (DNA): TGTGCCACCAGTGTGTCCGGGGGGGGGCACAATGAGCAGTTCTTC.

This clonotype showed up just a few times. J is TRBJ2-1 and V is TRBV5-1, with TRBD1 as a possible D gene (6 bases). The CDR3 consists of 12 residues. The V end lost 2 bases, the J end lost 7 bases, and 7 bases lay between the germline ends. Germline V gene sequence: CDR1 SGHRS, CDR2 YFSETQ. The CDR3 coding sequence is TGCGCCAGCAGCTTTCAGGGGAATGAGCAGTTCTTC. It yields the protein CASSFQGNEQFF.

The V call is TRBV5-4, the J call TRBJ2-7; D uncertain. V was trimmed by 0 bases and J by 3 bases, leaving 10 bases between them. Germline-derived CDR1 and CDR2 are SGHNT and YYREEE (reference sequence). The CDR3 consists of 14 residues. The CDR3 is CASSLECCGYEQYF. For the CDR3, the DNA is TGTGCCAGCAGCTTGGAATGTTGTGGCTACGAGCAGTACTTC.

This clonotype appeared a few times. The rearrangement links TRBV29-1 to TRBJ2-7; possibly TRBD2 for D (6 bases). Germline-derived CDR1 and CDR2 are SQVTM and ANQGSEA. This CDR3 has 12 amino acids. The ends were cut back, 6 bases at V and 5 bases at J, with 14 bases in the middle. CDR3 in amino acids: CSVRRGFNEQYF. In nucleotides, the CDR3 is TGCAGCGTGAGGCGGGGATTCAACGAGCAGTACTTC.

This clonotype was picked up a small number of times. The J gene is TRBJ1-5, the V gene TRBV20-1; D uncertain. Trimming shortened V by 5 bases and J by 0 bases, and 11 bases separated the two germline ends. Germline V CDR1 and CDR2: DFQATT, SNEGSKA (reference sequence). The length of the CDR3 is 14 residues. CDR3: CSACVAGSNQPQHF. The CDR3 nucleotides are TGCAGTGCTTGCGTCGCCGGTAGCAATCAGCCCCAGCATTTT.

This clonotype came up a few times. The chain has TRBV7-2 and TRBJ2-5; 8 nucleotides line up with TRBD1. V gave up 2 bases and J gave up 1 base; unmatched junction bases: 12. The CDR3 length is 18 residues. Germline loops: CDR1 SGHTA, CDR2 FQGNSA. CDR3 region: CASSLSRFRTGPQETQYF. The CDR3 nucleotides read TGTGCCAGCAGCTTATCCCGGTTCCGGACAGGGCCCCAAGAGACCCAGTACTTC.

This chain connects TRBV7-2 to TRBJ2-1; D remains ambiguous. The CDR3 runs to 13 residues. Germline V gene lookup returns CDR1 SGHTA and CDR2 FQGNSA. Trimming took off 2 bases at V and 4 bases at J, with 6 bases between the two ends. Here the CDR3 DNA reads TGTGCCAGCAGCTTAACAGATTACAATGAGCAGTTCTTC. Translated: CASSLTDYNEQFF.

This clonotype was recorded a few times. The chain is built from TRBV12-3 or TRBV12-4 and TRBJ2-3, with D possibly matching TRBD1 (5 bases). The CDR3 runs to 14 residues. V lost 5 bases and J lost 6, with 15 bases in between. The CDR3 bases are TGTGCCAGCAGTCAGGCAGGGCCTGGGGATACGCAGTATTTT. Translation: CASSQAGPGDTQYF.

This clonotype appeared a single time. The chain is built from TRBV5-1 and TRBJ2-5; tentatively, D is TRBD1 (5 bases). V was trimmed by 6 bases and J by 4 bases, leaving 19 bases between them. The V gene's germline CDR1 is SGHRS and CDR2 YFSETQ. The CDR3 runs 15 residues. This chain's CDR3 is CASTTGAASGETQYF. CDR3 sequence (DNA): TGCGCCAGCACCACTGGGGCGGCCTCCGGAGAGACCCAGTACTTC.

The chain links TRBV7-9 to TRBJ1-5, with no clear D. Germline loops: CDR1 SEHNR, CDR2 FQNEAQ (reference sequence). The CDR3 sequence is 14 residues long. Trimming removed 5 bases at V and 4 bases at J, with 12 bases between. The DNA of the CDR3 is TGTGCCAGCAGCCTTTTGACTGAGAATCAGCCCCAGCATTTT. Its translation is CASSLLTENQPQHF.

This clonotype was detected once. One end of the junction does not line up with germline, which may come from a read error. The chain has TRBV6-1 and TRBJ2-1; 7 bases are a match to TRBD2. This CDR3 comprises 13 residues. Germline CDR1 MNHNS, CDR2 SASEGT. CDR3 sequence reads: CASSEIPQRGIAF. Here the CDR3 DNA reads TGTGCCAGCAGTGAAATACCCCAGCGGGGCATAGCTTTC.

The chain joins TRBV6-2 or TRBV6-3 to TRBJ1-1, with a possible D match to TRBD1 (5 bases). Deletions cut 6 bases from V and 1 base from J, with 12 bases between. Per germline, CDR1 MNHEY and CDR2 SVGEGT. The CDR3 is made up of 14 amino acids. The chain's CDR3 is CASRVQVRNTEAFF. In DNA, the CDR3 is TGTGCCAGCAGGGTACAGGTCCGGAACACTGAAGCTTTCTTT.

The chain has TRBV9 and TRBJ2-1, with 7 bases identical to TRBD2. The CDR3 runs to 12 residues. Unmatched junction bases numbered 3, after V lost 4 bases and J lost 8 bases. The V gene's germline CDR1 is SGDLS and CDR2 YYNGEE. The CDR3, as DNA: TGTGCCAGCAGCCCAGCGGGGCATGAGCAGTTCTTC. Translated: CASSPAGHEQFF. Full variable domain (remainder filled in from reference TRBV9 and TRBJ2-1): DSGVTQTPKHLITATGQRVTLRCSPRSGDLSVYWYQQSLDQGLQFLIQYYNGEERAKGNILERFSAQQFPDLHSELNLSSLELGDSALYFCASSPAGHEQFFGPGTRLTVL.

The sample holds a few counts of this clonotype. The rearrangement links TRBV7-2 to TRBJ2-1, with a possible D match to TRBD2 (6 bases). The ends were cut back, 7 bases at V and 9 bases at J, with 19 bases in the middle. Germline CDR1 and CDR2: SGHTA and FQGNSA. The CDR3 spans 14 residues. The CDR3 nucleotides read TGTGCCAGCATGCGGGGAGGTGGGCTGGGTGAGCAGTTCTTC. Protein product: CASMRGGGLGEQFF.

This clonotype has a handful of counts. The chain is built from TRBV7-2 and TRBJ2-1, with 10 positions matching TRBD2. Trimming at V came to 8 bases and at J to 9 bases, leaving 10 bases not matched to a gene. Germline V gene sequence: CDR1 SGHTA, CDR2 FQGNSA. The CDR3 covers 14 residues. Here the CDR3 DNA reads TGTGCCAGCGAGCGGCTAGCGGGGGATGGTGAGCAGTTCTTC. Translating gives CASERLAGDGEQFF.

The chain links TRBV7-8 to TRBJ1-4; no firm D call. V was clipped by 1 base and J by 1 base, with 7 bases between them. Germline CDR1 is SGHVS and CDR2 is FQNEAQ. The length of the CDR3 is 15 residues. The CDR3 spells CASSLDRQTNEKLFF. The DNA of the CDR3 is TGTGCCAGCAGCTTAGATAGGCAAACTAATGAAAAACTGTTTTTT. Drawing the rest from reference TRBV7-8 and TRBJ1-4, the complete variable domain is GAGVSQSPRYKVAKRGQDVALRCDPISGHVSLFWYQQALGQGPEFLTYFQNEAQLDKSGLPSDRFFAERPEGSVSTLKIQRTQQEDSAVYLCASSLDRQTNEKLFFGSGTQLSVL.